What follows describes a single T cell receptor beta chain. This sample was included in a study of blood T cells in healthy people across ages. Approximately 10 milliliters was the volume of peripheral blood drawn from each donor. The J segment lost 1 base and the V segment lost 2 bases, leaving 5 bases of the junction unmatched. Germline assignment: CDR1 SGHTA and CDR2 FQGNSA. The length of the CDR3 is 16 residues. It was with a sample-barcoded 5' primer and a J-beta primer mix that a second PCR of roughly 6 to 12 cycles was run. MiXCR, applied by TCRdb to the 5' RACE reads, yields one record per CDR3 protein. Here the sample spans approximately 1.5 million distinct CDR3 sequences, approximately 43% being singletons.

Sequencing was performed on blood. The TCR sequence derives from a woman aged 18-29 years in good health. J is TRBJ2-3 and V is TRBV7-2; TRBD2 matches 8 bases. The CDR3 nucleotides read TGTGCCAGCAGCTTAAGACGGGAGGGCCGCACAGATACGCAGTATTTT. This translates into CASSLRREGRTDTQYF.